This TCR beta chain was recovered during a study of human T cells and chemical hapten exposure. The length of the CDR3 is 16 residues. Trimming shortened V by 5 bases and J by 2 bases, and 17 bases separated the two germline ends. Germline values: CDR1 MNHEY, CDR2 SMNVEV (reference sequence). TCRdb recomputed calls from the RACE reads with MiXCR, one row per CDR3 protein. This sample has 350,000 to 400,000 distinct CDR3 sequences, with 4% to 6% found just once. Time point defined: pre-sensitization, week 0. Noted treatment: therapeutic diphenylcyclopropenone sensitization with weekly scalp DPC. The chain has TRBV27 and TRBJ2-3; D gene ambiguous. Sequencing was performed on whole blood, taken in connection with sensitization to the hapten diphenylcyclopropenone (DPC). This receptor was identified in a woman aged 45-60 years with alopecia areata. Some clones in this sample may be carry-over from other donors' samples. CDR3 protein: CASSRGIGSNTDTQYF. The CDR3 nucleotides read TGTGCCAGCAGTAGAGGCATTGGCAGTAACACAGATACGCAGTATTTT.